The 17 T cell receptor beta chains listed next were all sequenced from one sample in a study of T cell repertoires and HLA-DP antigens. Clones were sequenced by immunoSEQ multiplex PCR, and TCRdb holds only the in-frame ones, with some missing. The repertoire consists of around 110,000 clones, with over 90% occurring once and the leading ten covering around 0.3%. These receptors are not linked to any known antigen. Sequencing used CD4+ T cells from PBMCs. Every receptor here comes from a woman aged 18-29 years in good health and CMV-seronegative.

The CDR3 loop reads CASRFWTANSPLHF. In DNA form, the CDR3 reads TGTGCAAGTCGCTTCTGGACAGCTAATTCACCCCTCCACTTT. The chain couples TRBV12-2 to TRBJ1-6; TRBD1 is the table's D call, not checked against the DNA. TRBV12-2 is a pseudogene segment. CDR3 size: 14 residues.

The rearrangement joins TRBV7-6 to TRBJ1-1; 10 bases line up with TRBD1. J lost 3 bases, V lost 5 bases, and 21 bases had no gene match. This CDR3 is built from 20 residues. CDR1 is SGHVS, CDR2 FNYEAQ, per germline. Written as DNA, the CDR3 is TGTGCCAGCAGCCCCGGACCGACAGGGGGCGGGGGCTACTGGTACACTGAAGCTTTCTTT. It translates to CASSPGPTGGGGYWYTEAFF.

The rearrangement links TRBV6-6 to TRBJ2-1; maybe TRBD1 (6 bases). The CDR3 contains 15 residues. The germline V gene has CDR1 MNHNY and CDR2 SVGAGI (reference sequence). V dropped 6 bases and J dropped 1 base, with 13 bases sitting between them. CDR3 in amino acids: CASRTGFGSYNEQFF. In nucleotides, the CDR3 is TGTGCCAGCAGAACAGGGTTTGGGTCCTACAATGAGCAGTTCTTC.

This clone appeared a single time. The V and J genes are TRBV29-1 and TRBJ2-7, with D maybe TRBD1 (7 bases). Germline V gene sequence: CDR1 SQVTM, CDR2 ANQGSEA. The CDR3 extends over 14 amino acids. V was clipped by 1 base and J by 4 bases, with 14 bases between them. The CDR3 region has the DNA TGCAGCGTTGAAGTTTATGCAGGGGGGTACGAGCAGTACTTC. Translated, it gives CSVEVYAGGYEQYF.

The V and J genes are TRBV6-1 and TRBJ2-1; 11 bases align to TRBD2. Germline V lookup: CDR1 MNHNS, CDR2 SASEGT. The trim removed 4 bases at V and 6 bases at J, leaving 8 bases unmatched. This CDR3 region has 16 residues. The CDR3 sequence is CASSGQLAGVRNEQFF. CDR3 nucleotides: TGTGCCAGCAGTGGCCAACTAGCGGGGGTACGCAATGAGCAGTTCTTC.

The V and J genes are TRBV6-5 and TRBJ2-7, with 9 nucleotides matching TRBD2. Germline V gives CDR1 MNHEY, CDR2 SVGAGI. The CDR3 totals 13 residues. J gave up 8 bases and V 4 bases, and 6 bases lay outside the gene matches. CDR3 nucleotides: TGTGCCAGCAGTTCTCAGGCGGGAGGGAAGCAGTACTTC. This codes for CASSSQAGGKQYF.

This chain links TRBV6-1 with TRBJ1-5; 9 bases are shared with TRBD1. Germline CDR1 reads MNHNS; CDR2 reads SASEGT. J was trimmed by 1 base and V by 6 bases; bases with no gene match: 4. The CDR3 is made up of 15 amino acids. The CDR3 nucleotides are TGTGCCAGCAGGGGACAGGGTCGAAGCAATCAGCCCCAGCATTTT. Residues: CASRGQGRSNQPQHF.

This chain uses TRBV7-2 with TRBJ1-3; 7 nucleotides align to TRBD1. After removal of 6 bases from V and 4 bases from J, the junction contained 6 bases not matched to a gene. Germline CDR1 is SGHTA and CDR2 is FQGNSA. This CDR3 contains 14 residues. The CDR3 loop reads CASRRDRDGNTIYF. CDR3 DNA: TGTGCCAGCAGACGCGACAGGGACGGAAACACCATATATTTT.

This chain uses TRBV7-9 with TRBJ1-5, with a possible D match to TRBD1 (5 bases). V dropped 0 bases and J dropped 2 bases, with 11 bases sitting between them. The CDR3 sequence is 16 residues long. Looked up from germline, CDR1 is SEHNR and CDR2 is FQNEAQ (reference sequence). The CDR3 loop reads CASSLAWGPGNQPQHF. CDR3 sequence (DNA): TGTGCCAGCAGCTTAGCGTGGGGCCCGGGCAATCAGCCCCAGCATTTT.

This rearrangement joins TRBV7-9 to TRBJ1-1; 7 bases align to TRBD1. Germline V gene sequence: CDR1 SEHNR, CDR2 FQNEAQ (reference sequence). J gave up 1 base and V 5 bases, and 7 bases lay outside the gene matches. This CDR3 comprises 15 residues. CDR3 in DNA: TGTGCCAGCAGCGCAGTTGGGACAGAGAACACTGAAGCTTTCTTT. Its translation is CASSAVGTENTEAFF.

This sequence joins TRBV28 and TRBJ2-7; 7 bases map to TRBD1. Germline V gives CDR1 MDHEN, CDR2 SYDVKM. V lost 5 bases, J lost 5 bases, and 12 bases stayed unmatched. This CDR3 is 15 amino acids long. In DNA form, the CDR3 reads TGTGCCAGCAGTCCACCGGGACAGAGTATCCACGAGCAGTACGTC. Translation: CASSPPGQSIHEQYV.

The CDR3 DNA follows: TGTGCCAGCAGCTTCCCCAATTCACCCCTCCACTTT. Amino acid sequence: CASSFPNSPLHF. The V and J genes are TRBV5-4 and TRBJ1-6; no definite D call. V was pared by 2 bases and J by 7 bases, with 4 bases between. This CDR3 is 12 amino acids long. CDR1 is SGHNT and CDR2 is YYREEE in the germline V gene (reference sequence).

The chain uses TRBV28 and TRBJ1-2; TRBD1 agrees at 7 bases. V shed 5 bases, J shed 2 bases, and the junction held 11 bases outside the gene matches. The germline V gene has CDR1 MDHEN and CDR2 SYDVKM. This CDR3 is built from 16 residues. CDR3 nucleotides: TGTGCCAGCAGTACGGGGACAGCCATCTTCAACTATGGCTACACCTTC. It codes for CASSTGTAIFNYGYTF.

The genes are TRBV14 and TRBJ2-4; 7 bases align to TRBD1. The CDR3 has 18 amino acids. Germline CDR1 and CDR2: SGHDN and FVKESK. The V gene end was trimmed by 4 bases and the J gene end by 6 bases; junction bases not matched to a gene: 18. The CDR3 DNA reads as TGTGCCAGCAGCCCATACAACGCGAGACAGGGACGATTAAACATTCAGTACTTC. Amino acids: CASSPYNARQGRLNIQYF.

This chain joins TRBV28 and TRBJ2-3; maybe TRBD2 (7 bases). V dropped 2 bases and J dropped 5 bases, with 20 bases sitting between them. Germline V gene data show CDR1 as MDHEN and CDR2 as SYDVKM. The CDR3 runs 17 residues. The CDR3 DNA reads TGTGCCAGCAGTTTACCCAACGGGGCAGGGGAGGGAGATACGCAGTATTTT. Protein product: CASSLPNGAGEGDTQYF. Looking up the rest from reference TRBV28 and TRBJ2-3 gives the full variable domain: DVKVTQSSRYLVKRTGEKVFLECVQDMDHENMFWYRQDPGLGLRLIYFSYDVKMKEKGDIPEGYSVSREKKERFSLILESASTNQTSMYLCASSLPNGAGEGDTQYFGPGTRLTVL.

The genes are TRBV27 and TRBJ1-3, with D perhaps matching TRBD1 (6 bases). This CDR3 is built from 14 residues. With 6 bases removed from V and 7 bases from J, the gap between germline ends came to 16 bases. Germline V gives CDR1 MNHEY, CDR2 SMNVEV (reference sequence). The CDR3 loop is CASSLTGSFNTIYF. The CDR3 DNA follows: TGTGCCAGCAGCCTAACAGGGTCTTTCAACACCATATATTTT.

V and J are TRBV21-1 and TRBJ1-2. TRBV21-1 is given as a pseudogene. This CDR3 has 11 residues. CDR3 amino acids: CASSKRSGYTF. The CDR3 coding sequence is TGTGCCAGCAGCAAACGGTCTGGCTACACCTTC.